This TCR beta chain was obtained from a study of T cells in Graves' hyperthyroidism and ophthalmopathy (dated by TCRdb to the late 2010s). General notes on the study: Peripheral blood was collected at initial diagnosis, before any treatment. To identify distinguishing TCR V-J signatures, a discovery cohort of around 100 patients was used, comprising 40 to 45 with Graves' ophthalmopathy and around 57 with stable Graves' hyperthyroidism. Prospective prediction of ophthalmopathy was tested in an independent validation cohort of fewer than 20 hyperthyroidism patients and 17 patients who later progressed to ophthalmopathy. The 100 or so discovery patients were divided at random into training and test sets in a 7:3 ratio. Thyroid tissue and blood T-cell repertoires from several Graves' hyperthyroidism patients were also compared in the study. After sampling, hyperthyroidism patients received methimazole starting at 30 mg daily, and ophthalmopathy patients received high-dose intravenous methylprednisolone. TCR Vbeta CDR3 sequencing of fewer than 150 peripheral blood samples (roughly 43 ophthalmopathy, roughly 72 hyperthyroidism and some 17 progressor patients) is reported in the paper.

Ophthalmopathy patients had moderately to severely active disease, with a Clinical Activity Score of 3 or more, a NOSPECS grade of 4 or more, and a disease duration of less than 3 months. Patients with uncontrolled infections, other autoimmune diseases, pregnancy or lactation were excluded. Diagnoses were based on clinical symptoms, serum thyroxine and TRAb, thyroid ultrasound and orbital computed tomography. PBMCs were isolated from more than 8 ml of fresh peripheral blood by Ficoll-Paque density gradient centrifugation. Total RNA was extracted with Trizol reagent, and quality was checked on an Agilent 2100 Bioanalyzer. Note on this clonotype: It has no known antigen specificity. The sample holds no much larger clone one base away, and base qualities are not on file.

Amplification of TCR beta CDR3 regions was carried out from RNA transcripts. For the first round of RT-PCR on the TCR CDR3, the HTBI primer set was used together with the Qiagen OneStep RT-PCR kit. A second multiplex PCR round built the libraries, followed by size selection and purification. Sequencing of the libraries was done on an Illumina HiSeq2000 using paired-end 100 bp reads. In the source study's methods: SOAPnuke was used to process the raw data, removing reads that contained adapters or uncalled bases, had a mean Phred below 15, or lacked an exact match to the constant primer or identifier. High-quality paired reads were merged with COPE v1.2.5, and unique nucleotide sequences were defined as clonotypes. Clonotypes were aligned to IMGT TRBV, TRBD and TRBJ reference segments using MiTCR v1.1. Analysis was restricted to V-J combinations with a frequency above 0.0001, which covered about 99% of repertoires. A TCS score was defined as the ratio between F50 (clonal expansion) and ExV (chaos), using BLOSUM62-based TCRdist between CDR3 peptides within each V-J. Welch's t-statistics and random forest reduced around 510 V-J features to roughly 13, which were used in a naive Bayes classifier (R e1071). Starting from the raw public reads, TCRdb applied fastp trimming at Q25, assembled clones with MiXCR and retained in-frame beta chains. Duplicate CDR3 protein sequences are folded into a single record with the most common DNA and genes. These V and J calls are TCRdb output, not the study's own analysis. Recorded for this sample are roughly 530,000 distinct CDR3 sequences; 17% of them occurred a single time. The ten largest clones add up to approximately 18% of the sample.

From the germline V gene (reference sequence), CDR1 is DFQATT and CDR2 is SNEGSKA. Trimming at the junction amounts to 3 bases on V and 0 bases on J, and the germline ends lie 11 bases apart. The CDR3 contains 15 residues, cysteine and phenylalanine counted. The entry retains the CDR3 DNA only, 45 bases that are in frame from base 1. Study-wide findings and limitations: Sample size was not statistically predetermined, and investigators were not blinded to group allocation. Most expanded thyroid clonotypes (frequency above 0.001) were also found in blood, which suggests that blood repertoires may mirror thyroid immune responses. In validation, the model predicted progression to ophthalmopathy a median of approximately 6.6 months before onset, with roughly 68% sensitivity and 72.22% specificity. Ophthalmopathy was separated from stable hyperthyroidism by a 13 V-J signature model, with approximately 86% sensitivity and around 81% specificity obtained in cross-validation and 80%/75% obtained in testing.

The rearrangement joined TRBV20-1 to TRBJ2-2; no D segment can be confidently identified. This TCR derives from a woman aged 18-30 years with Graves' ophthalmopathy. The sequencing sample was made of blood. CDR3 reads: CSASSLQTNTGELFF. In nucleotide form, the sequence is TGCAGTGCTAGTAGCTTACAGACGAACACCGGGGAGCTGTTTTTT.